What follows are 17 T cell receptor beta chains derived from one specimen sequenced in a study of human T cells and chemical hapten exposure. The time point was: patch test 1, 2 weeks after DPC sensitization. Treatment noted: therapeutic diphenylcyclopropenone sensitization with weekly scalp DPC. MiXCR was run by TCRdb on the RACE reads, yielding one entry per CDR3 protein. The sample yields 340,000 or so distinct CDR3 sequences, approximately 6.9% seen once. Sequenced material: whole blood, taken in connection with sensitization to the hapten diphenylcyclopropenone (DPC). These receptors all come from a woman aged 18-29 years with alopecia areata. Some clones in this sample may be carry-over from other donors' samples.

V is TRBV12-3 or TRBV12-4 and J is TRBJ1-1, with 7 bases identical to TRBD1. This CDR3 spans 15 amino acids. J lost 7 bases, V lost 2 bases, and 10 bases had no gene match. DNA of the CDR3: TGTGCCAGCAGTTTATCAAGGACAGGCCCGCTTGAAGCTTTCTTT. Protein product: CASSLSRTGPLEAFF.

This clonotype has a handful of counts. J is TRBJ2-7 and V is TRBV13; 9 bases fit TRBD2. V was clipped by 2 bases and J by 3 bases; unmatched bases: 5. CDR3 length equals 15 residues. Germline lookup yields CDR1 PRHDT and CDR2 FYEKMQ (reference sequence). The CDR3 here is CASSLSVAGDYEQYF. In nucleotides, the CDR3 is TGTGCCAGCAGCTTATCAGTAGCGGGGGACTACGAGCAGTACTTC.

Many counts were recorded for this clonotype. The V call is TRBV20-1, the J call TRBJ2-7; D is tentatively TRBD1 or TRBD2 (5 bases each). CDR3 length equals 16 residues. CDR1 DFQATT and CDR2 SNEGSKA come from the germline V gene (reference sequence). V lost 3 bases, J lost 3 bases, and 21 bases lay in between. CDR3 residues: CSASFNVPGPSYEQYF. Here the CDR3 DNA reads TGCAGTGCTAGCTTCAATGTTCCGGGACCGAGCTACGAGCAGTACTTC.

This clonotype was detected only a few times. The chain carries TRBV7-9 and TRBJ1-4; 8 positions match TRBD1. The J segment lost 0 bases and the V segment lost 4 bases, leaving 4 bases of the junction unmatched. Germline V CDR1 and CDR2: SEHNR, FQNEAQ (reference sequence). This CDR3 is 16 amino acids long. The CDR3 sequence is CASSWTGISTNEKLFF. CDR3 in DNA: TGTGCCAGCAGCTGGACAGGGATTTCAACTAATGAAAAACTGTTTTTT.

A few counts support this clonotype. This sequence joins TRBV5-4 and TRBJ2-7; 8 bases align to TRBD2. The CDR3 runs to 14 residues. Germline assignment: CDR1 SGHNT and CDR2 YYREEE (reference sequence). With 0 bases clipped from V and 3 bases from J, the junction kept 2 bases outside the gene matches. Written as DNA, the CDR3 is TGTGCCAGCAGCTTGGCCCTAGCGGGCTACGAGCAGTACTTC. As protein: CASSLALAGYEQYF.

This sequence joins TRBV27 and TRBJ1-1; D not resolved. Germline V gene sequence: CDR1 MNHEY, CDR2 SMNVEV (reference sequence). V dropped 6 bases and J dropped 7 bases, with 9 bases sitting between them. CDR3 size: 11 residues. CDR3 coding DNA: TGTGCCAGCAGGCTACTCGGTGAAGCTTTCTTT. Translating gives CASRLLGEAFF.

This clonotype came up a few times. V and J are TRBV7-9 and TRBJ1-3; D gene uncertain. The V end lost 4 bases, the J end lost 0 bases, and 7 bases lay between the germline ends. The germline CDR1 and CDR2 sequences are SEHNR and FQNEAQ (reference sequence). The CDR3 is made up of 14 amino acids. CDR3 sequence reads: CASSSQHSGNTIYF. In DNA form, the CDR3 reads TGTGCCAGCAGCTCCCAGCACTCTGGAAACACCATATATTTT.

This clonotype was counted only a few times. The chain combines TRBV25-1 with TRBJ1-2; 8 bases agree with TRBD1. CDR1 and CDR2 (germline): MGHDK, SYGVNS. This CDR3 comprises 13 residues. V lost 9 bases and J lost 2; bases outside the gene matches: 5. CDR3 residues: CASYRGGNYGYTF. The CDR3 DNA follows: TGTGCCAGTTACAGGGGGGGAAACTATGGCTACACCTTC.

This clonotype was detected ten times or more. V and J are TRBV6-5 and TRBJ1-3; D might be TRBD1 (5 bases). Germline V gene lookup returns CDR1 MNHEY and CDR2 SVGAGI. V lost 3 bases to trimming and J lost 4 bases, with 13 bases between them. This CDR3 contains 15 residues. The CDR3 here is CASSYVWDPGNTIYF. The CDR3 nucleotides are TGTGCCAGCAGTTATGTCTGGGACCCAGGAAACACCATATATTTT.

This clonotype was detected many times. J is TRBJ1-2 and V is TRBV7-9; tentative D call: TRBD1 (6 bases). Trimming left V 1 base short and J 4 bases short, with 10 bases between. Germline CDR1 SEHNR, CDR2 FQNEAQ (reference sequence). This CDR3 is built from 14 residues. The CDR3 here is CASSLDRDSYGYTF. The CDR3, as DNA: TGTGCCAGCAGCTTAGACAGGGATTCCTATGGCTACACCTTC.

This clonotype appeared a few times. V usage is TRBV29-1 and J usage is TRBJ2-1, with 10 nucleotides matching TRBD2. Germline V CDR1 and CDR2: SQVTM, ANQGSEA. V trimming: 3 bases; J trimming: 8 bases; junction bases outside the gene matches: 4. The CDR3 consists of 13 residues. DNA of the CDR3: TGCAGCGTTGACAGCGGGGGGGCGGATGAGCAGTTCTTC. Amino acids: CSVDSGGADEQFF.

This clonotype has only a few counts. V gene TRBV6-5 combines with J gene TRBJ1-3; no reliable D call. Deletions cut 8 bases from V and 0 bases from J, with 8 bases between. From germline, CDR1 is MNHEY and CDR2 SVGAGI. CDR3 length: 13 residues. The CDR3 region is CASFTLSGNTIYF. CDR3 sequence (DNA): TGTGCCAGCTTTACCCTCTCTGGAAACACCATATATTTT.

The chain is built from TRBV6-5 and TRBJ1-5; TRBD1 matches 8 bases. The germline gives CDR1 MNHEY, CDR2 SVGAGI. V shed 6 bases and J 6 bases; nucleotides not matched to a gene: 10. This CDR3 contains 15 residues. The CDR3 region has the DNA TGTGCCAGCAGACCGAACAGGGGGGCGGGTCAGCCCCAGCATTTT. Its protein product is CASRPNRGAGQPQHF.

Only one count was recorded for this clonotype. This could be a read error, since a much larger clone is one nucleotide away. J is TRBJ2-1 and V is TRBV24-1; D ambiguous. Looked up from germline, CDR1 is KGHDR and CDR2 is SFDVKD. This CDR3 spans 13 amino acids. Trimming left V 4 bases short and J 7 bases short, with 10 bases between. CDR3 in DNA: TGTGCCACCAGTGAAGCCCACCGGAATGAGCAGTTCTTC. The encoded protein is CATSEAHRNEQFF.

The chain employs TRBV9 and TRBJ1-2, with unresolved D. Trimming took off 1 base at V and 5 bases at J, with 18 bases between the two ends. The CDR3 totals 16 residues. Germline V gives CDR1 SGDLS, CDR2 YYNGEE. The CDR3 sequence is CASSVRETHPWYGYTF. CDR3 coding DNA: TGTGCCAGCAGCGTAAGAGAGACACATCCCTGGTATGGCTACACCTTC.

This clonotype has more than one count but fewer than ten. CDR3 coding DNA: TGTGCCACCACGGACAGGACTGGACTTGGCTACACCTTC. Amino acid sequence: CATTDRTGLGYTF. This sequence joins TRBV5-4 and TRBJ1-2, with TRBD1 matching 7 bases. The V gene end was trimmed by 9 bases and the J gene end by 7 bases; junction bases not matched to a gene: 12. In germline, CDR1 is SGHNT, CDR2 YYREEE (reference sequence). The CDR3 loop spans 13 amino acids.

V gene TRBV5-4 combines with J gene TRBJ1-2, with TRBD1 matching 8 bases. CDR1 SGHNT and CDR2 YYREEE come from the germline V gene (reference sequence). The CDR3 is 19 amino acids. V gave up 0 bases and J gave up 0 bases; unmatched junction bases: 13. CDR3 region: CASSLARTGSYPANYGYTF. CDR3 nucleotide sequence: TGTGCCAGCAGCTTGGCTCGGACAGGGAGTTACCCAGCTAACTATGGCTACACCTTC.